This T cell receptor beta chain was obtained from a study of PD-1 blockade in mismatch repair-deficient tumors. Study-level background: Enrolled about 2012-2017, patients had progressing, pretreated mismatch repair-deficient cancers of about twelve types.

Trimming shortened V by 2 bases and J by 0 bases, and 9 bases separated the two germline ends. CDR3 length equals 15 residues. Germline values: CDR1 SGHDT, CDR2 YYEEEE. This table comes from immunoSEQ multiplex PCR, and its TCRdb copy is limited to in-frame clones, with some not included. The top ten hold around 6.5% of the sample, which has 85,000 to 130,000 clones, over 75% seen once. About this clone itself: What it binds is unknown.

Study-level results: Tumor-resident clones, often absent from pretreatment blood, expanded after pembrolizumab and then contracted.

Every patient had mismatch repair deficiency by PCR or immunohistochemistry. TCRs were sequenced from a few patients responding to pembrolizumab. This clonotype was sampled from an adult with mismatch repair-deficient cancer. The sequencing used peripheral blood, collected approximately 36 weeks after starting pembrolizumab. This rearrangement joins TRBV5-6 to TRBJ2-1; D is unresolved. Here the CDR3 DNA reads TGTGCCAGCAGCTTACGGAGAGGCTCCTACAATGAGCAGTTCTTC. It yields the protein CASSLRRGSYNEQFF.